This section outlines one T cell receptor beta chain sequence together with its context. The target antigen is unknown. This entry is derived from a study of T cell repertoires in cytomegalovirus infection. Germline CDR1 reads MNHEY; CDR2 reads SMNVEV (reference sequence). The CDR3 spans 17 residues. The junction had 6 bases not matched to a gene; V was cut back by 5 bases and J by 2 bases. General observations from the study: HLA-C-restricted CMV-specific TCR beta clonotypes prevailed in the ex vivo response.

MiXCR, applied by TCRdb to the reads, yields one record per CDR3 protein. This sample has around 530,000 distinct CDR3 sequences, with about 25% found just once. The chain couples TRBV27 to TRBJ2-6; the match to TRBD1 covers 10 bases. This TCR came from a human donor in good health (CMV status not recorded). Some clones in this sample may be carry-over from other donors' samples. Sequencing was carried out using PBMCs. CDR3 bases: TGTGCCAGCAGTATCCGACAGGGGGCTGCTGGGGCCAACGTCCTGACTTTC. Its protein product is CASSIRQGAAGANVLTF.